This T cell receptor (beta chain) was identified in a study of T cell clonotyping in hematopoietic cell transplantation. The repertoire was sequenced with immunoSEQ multiplex PCR; TCRdb's copy has only in-frame clones and lacks some. The profile covers roughly 15,000 clones, with roughly 90% appearing a single time and 2.7% taken by the ten largest. Germline V gene sequence: CDR1 MDHEN, CDR2 SYDVKM. CDR3 size: 11 residues. The V gene lost 4 bases and the J gene lost 3 bases, with 4 bases spanning the gap. The chain has TRBV28 and TRBJ2-7; D is ambiguous. The TCR originated in a man aged 45-65 years in good health. Some clones in this sample may be carry-over from other donors' samples. Sequenced sample: peripheral blood mononuclear cells. The chain's CDR3 is CASSSFYEQYF. CDR3 bases: TGTGCCAGCAGTTCCTTCTACGAGCAGTACTTC.